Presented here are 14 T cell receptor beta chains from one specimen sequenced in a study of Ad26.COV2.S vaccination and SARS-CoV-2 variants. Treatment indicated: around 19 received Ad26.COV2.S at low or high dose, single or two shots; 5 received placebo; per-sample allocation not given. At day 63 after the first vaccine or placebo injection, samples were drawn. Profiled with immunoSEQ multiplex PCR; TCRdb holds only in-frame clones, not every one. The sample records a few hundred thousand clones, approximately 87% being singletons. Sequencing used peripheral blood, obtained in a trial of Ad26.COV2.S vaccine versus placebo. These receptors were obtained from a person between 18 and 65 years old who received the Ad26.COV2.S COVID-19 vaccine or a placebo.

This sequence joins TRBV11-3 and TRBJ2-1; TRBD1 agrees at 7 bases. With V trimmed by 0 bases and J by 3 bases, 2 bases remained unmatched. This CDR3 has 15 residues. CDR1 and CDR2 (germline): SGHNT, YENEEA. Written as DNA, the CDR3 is TGTGCCAGCAGCTTAGATCGGGACAGCTACAATGAGCAGTTCTTC. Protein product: CASSLDRDSYNEQFF.

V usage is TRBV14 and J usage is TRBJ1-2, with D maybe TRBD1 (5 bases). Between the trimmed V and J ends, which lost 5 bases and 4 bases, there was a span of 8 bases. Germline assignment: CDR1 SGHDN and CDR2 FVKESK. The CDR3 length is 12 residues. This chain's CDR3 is CASSGGVYGYTF. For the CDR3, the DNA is TGTGCCAGCAGCGGGGGGGTCTATGGCTACACCTTC.

The CDR3 DNA is TGTGCCAGTAATGGCGGGCCGGTCGGGGAGCTGTTTTTT. Its translation is CASNGGPVGELFF. The rearrangement uses TRBV19 and TRBJ2-2, with D possibly TRBD2 on 5 matching bases. Deletions cut 7 bases from V and 7 bases from J, with 13 bases between. CDR1 LNHDA and CDR2 SQIVND come from the germline V gene (reference sequence). CDR3 length equals 13 residues.

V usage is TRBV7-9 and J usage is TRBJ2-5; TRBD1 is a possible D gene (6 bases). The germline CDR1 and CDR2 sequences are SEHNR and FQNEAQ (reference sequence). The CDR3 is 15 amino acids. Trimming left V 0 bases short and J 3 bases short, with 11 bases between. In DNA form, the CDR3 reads TGTGCCAGCAGCTTAGCAGGGGGAATAGAAGAGACCCAGTACTTC. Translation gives CASSLAGGIEETQYF.

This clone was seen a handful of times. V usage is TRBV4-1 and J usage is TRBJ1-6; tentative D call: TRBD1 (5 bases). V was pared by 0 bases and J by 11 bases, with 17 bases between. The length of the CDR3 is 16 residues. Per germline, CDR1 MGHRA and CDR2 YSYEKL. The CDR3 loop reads CASSQDVTGALPPLHF. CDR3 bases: TGCGCCAGCAGCCAAGATGTAACAGGAGCCTTGCCACCCCTCCACTTT.

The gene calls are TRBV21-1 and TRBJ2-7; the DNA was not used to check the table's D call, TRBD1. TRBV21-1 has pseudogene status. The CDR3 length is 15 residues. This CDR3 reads CACRDTGTVTYEQYF. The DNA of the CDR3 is TGTGCCTGCCGCGATACCGGGACAGTCACCTACGAGCAGTACTTC.

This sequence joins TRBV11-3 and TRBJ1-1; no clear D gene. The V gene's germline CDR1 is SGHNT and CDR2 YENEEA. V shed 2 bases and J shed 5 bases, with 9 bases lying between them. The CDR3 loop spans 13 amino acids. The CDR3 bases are TGTGCCAGCAGCTTACTACGTGGGACTGAAGCTTTCTTT. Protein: CASSLLRGTEAFF.

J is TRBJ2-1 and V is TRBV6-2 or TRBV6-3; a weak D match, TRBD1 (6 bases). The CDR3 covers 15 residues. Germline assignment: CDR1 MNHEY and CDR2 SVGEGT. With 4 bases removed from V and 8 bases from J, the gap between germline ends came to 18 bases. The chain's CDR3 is CASSLLTGSVDEQFF. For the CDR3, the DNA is TGTGCCAGCAGTTTGTTAACAGGGTCTGTAGATGAGCAGTTCTTC.

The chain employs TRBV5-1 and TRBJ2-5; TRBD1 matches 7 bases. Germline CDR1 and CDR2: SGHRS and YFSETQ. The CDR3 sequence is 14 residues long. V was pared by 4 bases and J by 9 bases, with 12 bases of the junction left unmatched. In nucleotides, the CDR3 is TGCGCCAGCAGCCCCCGACAGGGTAACGTGGCCCAGTACTTC. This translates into CASSPRQGNVAQYF.

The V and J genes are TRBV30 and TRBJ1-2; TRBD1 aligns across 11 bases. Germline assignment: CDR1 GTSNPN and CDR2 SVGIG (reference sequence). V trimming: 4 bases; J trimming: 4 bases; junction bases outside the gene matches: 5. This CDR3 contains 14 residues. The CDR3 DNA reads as TGTGCCTGGACTCGGGACAGGGGGTCCTATGGCTACACCTTC. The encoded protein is CAWTRDRGSYGYTF.

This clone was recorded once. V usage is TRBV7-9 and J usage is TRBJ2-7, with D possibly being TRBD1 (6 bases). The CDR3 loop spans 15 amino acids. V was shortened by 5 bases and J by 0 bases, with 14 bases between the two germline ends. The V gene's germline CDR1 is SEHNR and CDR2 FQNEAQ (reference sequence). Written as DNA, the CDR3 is TGTGCCAGCAGCCGAGCCGGGACAACCTCCTACGAGCAGTACTTC. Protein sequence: CASSRAGTTSYEQYF.

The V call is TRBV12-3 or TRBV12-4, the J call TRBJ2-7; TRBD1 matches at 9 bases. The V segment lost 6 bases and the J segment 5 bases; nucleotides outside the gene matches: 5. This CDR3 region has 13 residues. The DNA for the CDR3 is TGTGCCAGCAGGATGGACAGGGGCCACGAGCAGTACTTC. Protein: CASRMDRGHEQYF.

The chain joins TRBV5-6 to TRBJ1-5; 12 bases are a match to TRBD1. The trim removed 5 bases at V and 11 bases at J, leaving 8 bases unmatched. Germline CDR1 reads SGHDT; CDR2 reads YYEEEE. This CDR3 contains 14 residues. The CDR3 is CASSYGTGGRTQHF. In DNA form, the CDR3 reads TGTGCCAGCAGTTACGGGACAGGGGGCAGGACCCAGCATTTT.

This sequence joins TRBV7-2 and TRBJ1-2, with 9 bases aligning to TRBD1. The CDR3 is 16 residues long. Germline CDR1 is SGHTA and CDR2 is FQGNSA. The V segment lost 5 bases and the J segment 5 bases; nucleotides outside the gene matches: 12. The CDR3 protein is CASSISRQGVGYGYTF. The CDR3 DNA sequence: TGTGCCAGCAGCATCAGCAGACAGGGGGTGGGGTATGGCTACACCTTC.